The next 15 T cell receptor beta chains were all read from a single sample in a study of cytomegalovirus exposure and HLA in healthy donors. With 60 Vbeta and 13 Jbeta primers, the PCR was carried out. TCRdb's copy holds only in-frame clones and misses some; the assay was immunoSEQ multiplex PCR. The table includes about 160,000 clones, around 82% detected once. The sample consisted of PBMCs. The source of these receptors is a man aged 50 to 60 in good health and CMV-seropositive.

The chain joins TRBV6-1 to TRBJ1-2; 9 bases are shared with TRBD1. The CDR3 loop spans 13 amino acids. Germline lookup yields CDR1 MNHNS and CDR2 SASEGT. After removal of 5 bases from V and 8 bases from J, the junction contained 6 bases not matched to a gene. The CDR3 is CASSSTGGWGYTF. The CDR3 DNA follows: TGTGCCAGCAGTTCTACAGGGGGCTGGGGCTACACCTTC.

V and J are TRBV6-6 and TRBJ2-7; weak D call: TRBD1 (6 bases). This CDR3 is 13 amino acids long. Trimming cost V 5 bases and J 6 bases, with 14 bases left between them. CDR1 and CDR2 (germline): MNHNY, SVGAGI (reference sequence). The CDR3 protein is CASSPGGGPEQYF. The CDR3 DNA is TGTGCCAGCAGTCCCGGTGGGGGCCCCGAGCAGTACTTC.

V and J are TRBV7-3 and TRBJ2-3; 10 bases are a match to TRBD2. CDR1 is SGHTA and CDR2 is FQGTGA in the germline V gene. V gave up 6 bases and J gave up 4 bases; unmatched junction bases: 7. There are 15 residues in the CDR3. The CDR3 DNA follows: TGTGCCAGCAGTTCCGTAGCGGGAGGATCAGATACGCAGTATTTT. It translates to CASSSVAGGSDTQYF.

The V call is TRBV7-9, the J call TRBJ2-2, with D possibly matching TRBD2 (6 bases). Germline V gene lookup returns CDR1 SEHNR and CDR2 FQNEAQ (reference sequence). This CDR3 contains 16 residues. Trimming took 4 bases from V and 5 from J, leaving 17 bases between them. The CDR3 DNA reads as TGTGCCAGCAGCTGGGAGGACACTTTCGGGACCGGGGAGCTGTTTTTT. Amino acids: CASSWEDTFGTGELFF.

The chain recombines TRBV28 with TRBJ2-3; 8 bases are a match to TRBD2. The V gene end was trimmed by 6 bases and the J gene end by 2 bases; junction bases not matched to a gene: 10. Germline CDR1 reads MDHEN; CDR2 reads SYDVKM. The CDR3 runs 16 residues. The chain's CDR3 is CASSTIPREATDTQYF. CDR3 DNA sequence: TGTGCCAGCAGCACCATTCCGCGGGAGGCCACAGATACGCAGTATTTT. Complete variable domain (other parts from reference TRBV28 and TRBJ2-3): DVKVTQSSRYLVKRTGEKVFLECVQDMDHENMFWYRQDPGLGLRLIYFSYDVKMKEKGDIPEGYSVSREKKERFSLILESASTNQTSMYLCASSTIPREATDTQYFGPGTRLTVL.

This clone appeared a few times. The DNA for the CDR3 is TGTGCCAGCAGTTTGATAGCGGGGGGGCCGGAGACCCAGTACTTC. It yields the protein CASSLIAGGPETQYF. V usage is TRBV28 and J usage is TRBJ2-5, with 11 bases matching TRBD2. Germline CDR1 is MDHEN and CDR2 is SYDVKM. Unmatched junction bases numbered 5, after V lost 3 bases and J lost 5 bases. This CDR3 has 15 residues.

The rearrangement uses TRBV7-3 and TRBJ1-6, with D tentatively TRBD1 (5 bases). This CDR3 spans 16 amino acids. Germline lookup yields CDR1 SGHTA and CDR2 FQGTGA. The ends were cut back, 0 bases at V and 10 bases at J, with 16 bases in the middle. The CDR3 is CASSLTRQGRESPLHF. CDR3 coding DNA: TGTGCCAGCAGCTTAACGAGGCAGGGAAGAGAGTCACCCCTCCACTTT. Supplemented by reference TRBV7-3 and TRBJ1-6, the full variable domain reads GAGVSQTPSNKVTEKGKYVELRCDPISGHTALYWYRQSLGQGPEFLIYFQGTGAADDSGLPNDRFFAVRPEGSVSTLKIQRTERGDSAVYLCASSLTRQGRESPLHFGNGTRLTVT.

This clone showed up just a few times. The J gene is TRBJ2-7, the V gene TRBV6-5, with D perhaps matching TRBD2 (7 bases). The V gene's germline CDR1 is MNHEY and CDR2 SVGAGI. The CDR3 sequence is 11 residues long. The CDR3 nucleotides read TGTGCAGGGGGGGATGGCGTAGAGCAGTACTTC. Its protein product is CAGGDGVEQYF.

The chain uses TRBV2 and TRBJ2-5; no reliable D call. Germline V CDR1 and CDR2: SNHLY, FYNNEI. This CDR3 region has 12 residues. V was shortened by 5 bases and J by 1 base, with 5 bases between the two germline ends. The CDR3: CASSLFQETQYF. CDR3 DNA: TGTGCCAGCAGTCTTTTCCAAGAGACCCAGTACTTC. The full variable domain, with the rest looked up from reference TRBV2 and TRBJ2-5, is EPEVTQTPSHQVTQMGQEVILRCVPISNHLYFYWYRQILGQKVEFLVSFYNNEISEKSEIFDDQFSVERPDGSNFTLKIRSTKLEDSAMYFCASSLFQETQYFGPGTRLLVL.

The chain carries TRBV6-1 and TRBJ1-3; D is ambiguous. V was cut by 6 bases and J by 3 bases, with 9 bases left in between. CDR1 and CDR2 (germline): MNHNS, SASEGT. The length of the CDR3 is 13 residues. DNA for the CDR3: TGTGCCAGCAGAGAGACGGGTGGAAACACCATATATTTT. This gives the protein CASRETGGNTIYF.

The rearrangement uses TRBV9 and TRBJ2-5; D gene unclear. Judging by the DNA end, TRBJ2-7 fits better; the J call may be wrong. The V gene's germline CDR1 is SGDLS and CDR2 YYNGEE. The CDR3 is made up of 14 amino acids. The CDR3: CASSVAPYSYEQYF. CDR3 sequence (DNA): TGTGCCAGCAGCGTAGCCCCGTACAGCTACGAGCAGTACTTC.

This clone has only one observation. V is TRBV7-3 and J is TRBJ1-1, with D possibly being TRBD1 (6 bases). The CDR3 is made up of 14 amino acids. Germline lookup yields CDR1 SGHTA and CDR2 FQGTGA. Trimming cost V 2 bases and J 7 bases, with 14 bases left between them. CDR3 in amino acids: CASSLEGGRNEAFF. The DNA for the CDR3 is TGTGCCAGCAGCTTAGAGGGGGGGCGGAATGAAGCTTTCTTT.

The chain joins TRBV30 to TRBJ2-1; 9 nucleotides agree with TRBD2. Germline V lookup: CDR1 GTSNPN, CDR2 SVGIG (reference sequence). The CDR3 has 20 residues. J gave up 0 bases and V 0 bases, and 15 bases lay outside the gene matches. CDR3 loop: CAWSVRGRAGGTGSYNEQFF. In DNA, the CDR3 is TGTGCCTGGAGTGTAAGAGGGAGAGCGGGAGGCACGGGCTCCTACAATGAGCAGTTCTTC. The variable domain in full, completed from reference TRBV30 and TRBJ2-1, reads SQTIHQWPATLVQPVGSPLSLECTVEGTSNPNLYWYRQAAGRGLQLLFYSVGIGQISSEVPQNLSASRPQDRQFILSSKKLLLSDSGFYLCAWSVRGRAGGTGSYNEQFFGPGTRLTVL.

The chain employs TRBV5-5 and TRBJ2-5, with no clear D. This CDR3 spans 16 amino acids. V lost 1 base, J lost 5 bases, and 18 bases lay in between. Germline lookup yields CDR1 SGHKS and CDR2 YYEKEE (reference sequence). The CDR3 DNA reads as TGTGCCAGCAGCTTGAACCCACTCGCAAGAAGCGAGACCCAGTACTTC. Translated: CASSLNPLARSETQYF.

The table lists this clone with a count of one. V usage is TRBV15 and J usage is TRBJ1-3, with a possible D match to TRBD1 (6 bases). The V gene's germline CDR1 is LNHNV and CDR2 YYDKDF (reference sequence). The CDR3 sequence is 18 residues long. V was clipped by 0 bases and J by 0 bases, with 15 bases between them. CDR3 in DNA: TGTGCCACCAGCAGAGATAAGGGGGGGCCGCGCTCTGGAAACACCATATATTTT. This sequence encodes CATSRDKGGPRSGNTIYF.